Listed below are T cell receptor beta chains from one sample, sequenced in a study of T cells after yellow fever vaccination. MiXCR, run by TCRdb on the 5' RACE reads, gives a single entry per CDR3 protein. The table has about 630,000 distinct CDR3 sequences, roughly 12% seen once. The material was PBMCs, obtained on the day of the yellow fever booster vaccination. These receptors were collected from a man aged 30-40 years who received the YFV17D yellow fever vaccine. Each CDR3 is given with its conserved first and last residue. D genes are given only for firm matches. Not all rows give a size; the values are once, few, many and, for expanded clones, a class.

V gene	J gene	D gene	clone size	CDR3 protein	CDR3 DNA
TRBV7-2	TRBJ2-5	TRBD2	few	CASSLSHRRGETQYF	TGTGCCAGCAGCCTGTCCCACAGGCGGGGGGAGACCCAGTACTTC
TRBV10-3	TRBJ2-3	TRBD2	.	CAISPISGTDTQYF	TGTGCCATCAGCCCAATTAGCGGGACAGATACGCAGTATTTT
TRBV11-2	TRBJ2-4	TRBD1	many	CASSIGTGGNIQYF	TGTGCCAGCAGCATCGGGACAGGCGGGAACATTCAGTACTTC
TRBV4-2	TRBJ2-1	TRBD1	.	CASSQDAGTGYNEQFF	TGTGCCAGCAGCCAAGACGCCGGGACAGGCTACAATGAGCAGTTCTTC
TRBV25-1	TRBJ2-5	.	.	CASSEYPETQYF	TGTGCCAGCAGTGAATATCCAGAGACCCAGTACTTC
TRBV20-1	TRBJ2-1	TRBD2	.	CSAGGRGYNEQFF	TGCAGTGCAGGCGGGAGAGGATACAATGAGCAGTTCTTC
TRBV3-1	TRBJ2-7	TRBD1	many	CASSRVQGYEQYF	TGTGCCAGCAGCCGAGTACAGGGGTACGAGCAGTACTTC
TRBV20-1	TRBJ2-4	TRBD2	few	CSARGGREAKNIQYF	TGCAGTGCTAGAGGCGGGAGGGAAGCCAAAAACATTCAGTACTTC
TRBV2	TRBJ1-1	.	.	CASSERGSTEAFF	TGTGCCAGCAGTGAGAGAGGGAGCACTGAAGCTTTCTTT
TRBV3-1	TRBJ2-1	.	many	CASSQDLGGEQFF	TGTGCCAGCAGCCAAGATCTTGGGGGTGAGCAGTTCTTC
TRBV7-9	TRBJ2-3	.	.	CASIPSAFTDTQYF	TGTGCCAGCATACCTAGCGCCTTCACAGATACGCAGTATTTT
TRBV27	TRBJ2-7	.	few	CASSLSVQGPYEQYF	TGTGCCAGCAGTTTATCGGTCCAGGGGCCGTACGAGCAGTACTTC
TRBV20-1	TRBJ2-2	TRBD2	.	CSALRAGGAGELFF	TGCAGTGCCCTACGAGCGGGAGGGGCCGGGGAGCTGTTTTTT
TRBV5-1	TRBJ2-3	.	few	CASSFGAITDTQYF	TGCGCCAGCAGCTTTGGGGCTATCACAGATACGCAGTATTTT
TRBV14	TRBJ2-4	.	many	CASSQAGNIQYF	TGTGCCAGCAGCCAAGCGGGTAACATTCAGTACTTC
TRBV5-5	TRBJ2-5	.	.	CASSSHHPTQYF	TGTGCCAGCAGCTCCCACCACCCGACCCAGTACTTC
TRBV5-1	TRBJ2-7	TRBD2	.	CASSLRTSGYAYEQYF	TGCGCCAGCAGCTTGCGGACTAGCGGCTATGCCTACGAGCAGTACTTC
TRBV5-1	TRBJ1-1	.	.	CASSLGQITEAFF	TGCGCCAGCAGCTTGGGACAGATCACTGAAGCTTTCTTT
TRBV5-1	TRBJ2-7	.	.	CASSSDGAGEQYF	TGCGCCAGCAGCTCCGACGGGGCGGGGGAGCAGTACTTC
TRBV6-2/TRBV6-3	TRBJ2-7	.	.	CASGGTYEQYF	TGTGCCAGCGGCGGAACCTACGAGCAGTACTTC
TRBV2	TRBJ1-4	.	few	CASSERQGFQKLFF	TGTGCCAGCAGTGAAAGGCAGGGGTTCCAGAAACTGTTTTTT
TRBV11-2	TRBJ2-7	.	few	CASSFSTGDYEQYF	TGTGCCAGCAGCTTTTCGACAGGCGACTACGAGCAGTACTTC
TRBV7-9	TRBJ2-3	.	few	CASSFRSGTDTQYF	TGTGCCAGCAGCTTTCGTAGCGGCACAGATACGCAGTATTTT
TRBV6-2/TRBV6-3	TRBJ2-5	TRBD2	.	CASNPGTSGRHLETQYF	TGTGCCAGCAACCCAGGGACTAGCGGGAGACACTTGGAGACCCAGTACTTC
TRBV4-1	TRBJ2-1	TRBD2	.	CASSHRFSGSYNEQFF	TGCGCCAGCAGCCATCGATTTAGCGGGTCCTACAATGAGCAGTTCTTC
TRBV20-1	TRBJ2-5	TRBD2	many	CSARGGGLQETQYF	TGCAGTGCTAGGGGGGGGGGACTCCAAGAGACCCAGTACTTC
TRBV6-5	TRBJ1-5	TRBD1	few	CASSSGGRLSPQHF	TGTGCCAGCAGTTCAGGGGGCCGCCTTTCGCCCCAGCATTTT
TRBV7-2	TRBJ2-1	.	few	CASSLEGGDEQFF	TGTGCCAGCAGCTTAGAGGGGGGAGATGAGCAGTTCTTC
TRBV5-1	TRBJ2-7	.	.	CASSPYRDFAMGSSWYF	.
TRBV6-2/TRBV6-3	TRBJ2-1	TRBD2	many	CASSRLAGTYNEQFF	TGTGCCAGCAGTCGACTAGCGGGCACTTACAATGAGCAGTTCTTC
TRBV6-5	TRBJ2-7	.	few	CATSFGYEQYF	TGTGCCACCTCATTCGGCTACGAGCAGTACTTC
TRBV29-1	TRBJ2-2	TRBD1	.	CSGRQGSGELFF	TGCAGCGGCCGACAGGGGTCTGGGGAGCTGTTTTTT
TRBV7-2	TRBJ2-5	.	few	CASSLELSETQYF	TGTGCCAGCAGCTTGGAGTTGTCAGAGACCCAGTACTTC
TRBV2	TRBJ2-3	TRBD2	few	CASSEFAGGSDTQYF	TGTGCCAGCAGTGAATTTGCGGGAGGGTCAGATACGCAGTATTTT
TRBV20-1	TRBJ2-3	TRBD2	few	CSAIRAGGNTDTQYF	TGCAGTGCTATTCGAGCGGGAGGGAACACAGATACGCAGTATTTT